The rows below give T cell receptor beta chains drawn from one sample of a study of blood T cell repertoires in COVID-19. Libraries were prepared by immunoSEQ multiplex PCR; TCRdb keeps only in-frame clonotypes and omits some of them. The sample has roughly 180,000 clones, approximately 90% seen once; the top ten hold more than 3.5%. Input material: peripheral blood. The receptors shown here come from a woman in her 30s with acute or convalescent COVID-19. Both conserved end residues are part of each CDR3. A D gene is named only where the DNA matches it firmly. Size tells how often a clone was seen (once, few, many) or the class of an expanded clone, and some rows leave it out.

D	V	size	J	DNA	CDR3
TRBD1	TRBV25-1	NA	TRBJ2-7	TGTGCCAGCAGTGCCCATACAGGGGAATACGAGCAGTACTTC	CASSAHTGEYEQYF
NA	TRBV15	NA	TRBJ2-2	TGTGCCACCAGCAGAGAGTGGAGCGCTAACACCGGGGAGCTGTTTTTT	CATSREWSANTGELFF
NA	TRBV5-4	NA	TRBJ1-5	TGTGCCAGCAGCACGCAGGGGTCTCGTCAGCCCCAGCATTTT	CASSTQGSRQPQHF
NA	TRBV6-1	once	TRBJ1-3	TGTGCCAGCAGTGGAGGTCGTGACTGGAGCTCTGGAAACACCATATATTTT	CASSGGRDWSSGNTIYF
NA	TRBV7-6	few	TRBJ2-7	TGTGCCAGCAGCCTAGGGGCACCCAAAGCCTACGAGCAGTACTTC	CASSLGAPKAYEQYF
NA	TRBV14	NA	TRBJ1-1	TGTGCCAGCAGCCAAGATCTCGGGTACACTGAAGCTTTCTTT	CASSQDLGYTEAFF
NA	TRBV28	NA	TRBJ2-1	TGTGCCAGCACTTTACGGGACAATGAGCAGTTCTTC	CASTLRDNEQFF
TRBD1	TRBV6-8	NA	TRBJ1-2	TGTGCCAGCCCGGGACAGGTAGACTACACCTTC	CASPGQVDYTF
TRBD1	TRBV11-3	NA	TRBJ2-3	TGTGCCAGCAGCTCGCAATCGTCAACAGGGGCGTCCACAGATACGCAGTATTTT	CASSSQSSTGASTDTQYF
TRBD1	TRBV5-1	NA	TRBJ2-3	TGCGCCAGCAGCGCCTACGGGACAGGGGGAGATACGCAGTATTTT	CASSAYGTGGDTQYF
NA	TRBV3-1/TRBV3-2	NA	TRBJ2-7	TGTGCCAGCAGCCAAGAGCGGGCAAGCTCCTACGAGCAGTACTTC	CASSQERASSYEQYF
NA	TRBV5-6	NA	TRBJ2-5	TGTGCCAGCAGCCTTCCTCAAAACAGGGAGACCCAGTACTTC	CASSLPQNRETQYF
TRBD2	TRBV5-1	NA	TRBJ2-1	TGCGCCAGCAGCTTGGGTTCGGGACTAGTGGTAGAGCAGTTCTTC	CASSLGSGLVVEQFF
NA	TRBV13	NA	TRBJ1-1	TGTGCCAGCAGCTTAGGCAGGGGTAACACTGAAGCTTTCTTT	CASSLGRGNTEAFF
TRBD1	TRBV5-4	NA	TRBJ2-7	TGTGCCAGCTCGAACAGGGGGCTGTACGAGCAGTACTTC	CASSNRGLYEQYF
NA	TRBV11-2	once	TRBJ2-7	TGTGCCAGCAGCCCTGAGTATGAATCCGAGCAGTACTTC	CASSPEYESEQYF
TRBD1	TRBV28	NA	TRBJ2-7	TGTGCCAGCAGTCCGATACCGGGACAGAGCTCCTACGAGCAGTACTTC	CASSPIPGQSSYEQYF
NA	TRBV7-2	NA	TRBJ1-5	TGTGCCAGCAGCGTCGGGGTTAGTAGGAATCAGCCCCAGCATTTT	CASSVGVSRNQPQHF
TRBD1	TRBV29-1	few	TRBJ2-1	TGCAGCGTCTCTTCCGGGACAGCCCCGGGAAGCACCTACAATGAGCAGTTCTTC	CSVSSGTAPGSTYNEQFF
NA	TRBV19	NA	TRBJ2-2	TGTGCCAGTAGTATGTCACAGGGTTACACCGGGGAGCTGTTTTTT	CASSMSQGYTGELFF
TRBD2	TRBV14	NA	TRBJ2-2	TGTGCCAGCAGCCAAGTGGGGACTAGTGACACCGGGGAGCTGTTTTTT	CASSQVGTSDTGELFF
TRBD1	TRBV28	NA	TRBJ1-1	TGTGCCAGCAGTCGACAGGGGGTAAGGGCTGAAGCTTTCTTT	CASSRQGVRAEAFF
NA	TRBV23-1	NA	TRBJ1-2	TGCGCCGTGCAGGGCTACACCTTC	CAVQGYTF
TRBD2	TRBV3-1/TRBV3-2	NA	TRBJ2-7	TGTGCCACTCGACTTAGCGGGGGATCCTACGAGCAGTACTTC	CATRLSGGSYEQYF
TRBD2	TRBV28	NA	TRBJ2-3	TGTGCCAGCAGTCCCCATTTGGCGGGAGTTGCTACGCAGTATTTT	CASSPHLAGVATQYF
TRBD2	TRBV13	once	TRBJ2-7	TGTGCCAGCAGCTTAAGGGAGGGCCGCTACGAGCAGTACTTC	CASSLREGRYEQYF
NA	TRBV5-5	NA	TRBJ2-1	TGTGCCAGCAGCTTGGCCGCAGGGGCCTACAATGAGCAGTTCTTC	CASSLAAGAYNEQFF
NA	TRBV3-1/TRBV3-2	NA	TRBJ1-2	TGTGCCAGCAGCCTCTACCGCTATGGCTACACCTTC	CASSLYRYGYTF
TRBD1	TRBV24-1	NA	TRBJ2-1	TGTGCCACCAGTGATTCTGGACAGGGTCGTTTTAATGAGCAGTTCTTC	CATSDSGQGRFNEQFF
NA	TRBV14	NA	TRBJ2-4	TGTGCCAGCAGCCAAGCCGACATTCAGTACTTC	CASSQADIQYF
TRBD1	TRBV30	NA	TRBJ1-5	TGTGCCTGGAGTGTACAAGGGACAGGGGGCTGGAATCAGCCCCAGCATTTT	CAWSVQGTGGWNQPQHF
NA	TRBV6-2/TRBV6-3	NA	TRBJ2-1	TGTGCCAGCAGTCCCCGGGACAATGAGCAGTTCTTC	CASSPRDNEQFF
TRBD2	TRBV5-4	NA	TRBJ2-1	TGTGCCAGCAGCCGACGCACTAGCGGGAGTTTCGCCTACAATGAGCAGTTCTTC	CASSRRTSGSFAYNEQFF
NA	TRBV28	few	TRBJ1-2	TGTGCCAGCAGTTTTTTGGTCAGGGACTATGGCTACACCTTC	CASSFLVRDYGYTF
NA	TRBV6-5	once	TRBJ1-4	TGTGCCAGCAGTTCCCCGGCAGACGGGGAAAAACTGTTTTTT	CASSSPADGEKLFF
NA	TRBV25-1	NA	TRBJ1-3	TGTGCCAGCAGTGAAGTGGGAGGGAGAGGAAACACCATATATTTT	CASSEVGGRGNTIYF
NA	TRBV7-9	NA	TRBJ1-1	TGTGCCAGCAGCTTGAGAGGGCGGAACACTGAAGCTTTCTTT	CASSLRGRNTEAFF
NA	TRBV19	NA	TRBJ1-6	TGTGCCAGTTCAGGTCGGAATTCACCCCTCCACTTT	CASSGRNSPLHF
NA	TRBV9	NA	TRBJ2-5	TGTGCCAGCAGCGTAGTCCCCGGGACCCAGTACTTC	CASSVVPGTQYF
NA	TRBV24-1	NA	TRBJ2-3	TGTGCCACCAGTGAATCGACAGGGAGGACGCAGTATTTT	CATSESTGRTQYF
NA	TRBV5-5	NA	TRBJ1-4	TGTGCCAGCAGCGGCGGGATTACTGAAAAACTGTTTTTT	CASSGGITEKLFF
NA	TRBV19	NA	TRBJ2-2	TGTGCCAGTAGGAGGGATGAGGACACCGGGGAGCTGTTTTTT	CASRRDEDTGELFF
NA	TRBV11-3	NA	TRBJ2-1	TGTGCCAGCACCTCCTCCACCCTAAACAATGAGCAGTTCTTC	CASTSSTLNNEQFF
NA	TRBV5-6	NA	TRBJ2-7	TGTGCCAGCAGCGCACGACAGTACTACGAGCGGCAGTACTTC	CASSARQYYERQYF
NA	TRBV18	NA	TRBJ2-1	TGTGCCAGCTCATCCCTAGTGGCCTCCTACAATGAGCAGTTCTTC	CASSSLVASYNEQFF
NA	TRBV24-1	few	TRBJ2-5	TGTGCCACCAGTGATCCATCTACCGAGACCCAGTACTTC	CATSDPSTETQYF
TRBD2	TRBV19	NA	TRBJ2-1	TGTGCCAGTAGCAGCGGGAGGGTTTCGGTTGAGCAGTTCTTC	CASSSGRVSVEQFF
NA	TRBV11-1	NA	TRBJ2-7	TGTGCCAGCAGGGAGCGGGCGACTTCCTACGAGCAGTACTTC	CASRERATSYEQYF
TRBD1	TRBV12-5	NA	TRBJ1-2	TGTGCTACCTCCCCCCTTGGGACAGGGCCTCTAAATACCTTC	CATSPLGTGPLNTF
NA	TRBV29-1	NA	TRBJ2-7	TGCAGCGTCCTAACAGGGATATCATCCGAGCAGTACTTC	CSVLTGISSEQYF
NA	TRBV5-1	NA	TRBJ2-5	TGCGCCAGTTCCCGGGGACAAGAGACCCAGTACTTC	CASSRGQETQYF
NA	TRBV29-1	NA	TRBJ2-3	TGCAGCGTTGTAGGCGGAGATACGCAGTATTTT	CSVVGGDTQYF
TRBD1	TRBV9	NA	TRBJ2-7	TGTGCCAGCAGCCCCCGGGACAGCCGGTGGGGGTACGAGCAGTACTTC	CASSPRDSRWGYEQYF
NA	TRBV27	once	TRBJ2-2	TGTGCCAGCAGTTTAATTAGCGGGGAGCTGTTTTTT	CASSLISGELFF
NA	TRBV24-1	NA	TRBJ2-5	TGTGCCATCCGGGGGACTACCCAGTACTTC	CAIRGTTQYF
NA	TRBV4-2	NA	TRBJ2-5	TGTGCCAGCAGCCAAGTCGTCGGGACTCAAGAGACCCAGTACTTC	CASSQVVGTQETQYF
NA	TRBV10-3	NA	TRBJ2-2	TGTGCCATCACCCCAACGGGCACCGGGGAGCTGTTTTTT	CAITPTGTGELFF